These T cell receptor beta chains were read from a single sample in a study of CD8 T cells in ankylosing spondylitis. TCRdb reprocessed the 5' RACE reads with MiXCR, giving one entry per CDR3 protein. The sample lists about 330,000 distinct CDR3 sequences, roughly 8% occurring once. Sample: blood, either unsorted or a sorted T cell fraction (not recorded which). These TCRs come from a male donor with ankylosing spondylitis. The conserved cysteine and the conserved F or W are not part of the CDR3 here. Clone size is stated in some rows and not others, as once, few, many or a class when expanded.

CDR3aa: ASSLGLALNIQY
v_gene: TRBV3-1
abundance: few

CDR3aa: SAQQGASETQY
v_gene: TRBV20-1
abundance: few

CDR3aa: AISEGFRGNEKLF
v_gene: TRBV10-3
abundance: few

CDR3aa: ASSLQASSSYEQY
v_gene: TRBV7-2
abundance: few

CDR3aa: ASSSRTGAVTEAF
v_gene: TRBV11-3
abundance: .

CDR3aa: ASSEALRGKGSPLH
v_gene: TRBV2
abundance: few

CDR3aa: ASSRGQGLFGANTEAF
v_gene: TRBV5-1
abundance: .

CDR3aa: ATSRDQRQSTTYEQY
v_gene: TRBV15
abundance: .

CDR3aa: SVGPTTYEQY
v_gene: TRBV29-1
abundance: many

CDR3aa: ASTRPSEAF
v_gene: TRBV28
abundance: .

CDR3aa: ATSVGFQGTQY
v_gene: TRBV24-1
abundance: .

CDR3aa: ASNRDRDTGELF
v_gene: TRBV6-1
abundance: many

CDR3aa: ASSPARGGTGELF
v_gene: TRBV7-6
abundance: many

CDR3aa: ASSLEPGYGYT
v_gene: TRBV5-1
abundance: few

CDR3aa: ASSYSGGSGANVLT
v_gene: TRBV6-5
abundance: .

CDR3aa: SAINRGYEQY
v_gene: TRBV20-1
abundance: .

CDR3aa: ASSPLGTSPLATDTQY
v_gene: TRBV18
abundance: many

CDR3aa: ASSLEQGARPQH
v_gene: TRBV5-1
abundance: .

CDR3aa: ASSRAYEQY
v_gene: TRBV5-1
abundance: many

CDR3aa: SAGGMSYGETYQETQY
v_gene: TRBV20-1
abundance: few

CDR3aa: ASSMGLVDTDTQY
v_gene: TRBV19
abundance: few

CDR3aa: ASSYSVAGYGYT
v_gene: TRBV6-5
abundance: few

CDR3aa: ASSLEIGEAF
v_gene: TRBV5-6
abundance: .

CDR3aa: ASSPPRDRGNEKLF
v_gene: TRBV18
abundance: many

CDR3aa: ASSRPDSYNEQF
v_gene: TRBV28
abundance: few

CDR3aa: ASSKSQETQY
v_gene: TRBV3-1
abundance: .

CDR3aa: ASSFTGRRSYNEQF
v_gene: TRBV27
abundance: .

CDR3aa: ASSLGAGGAYNEQF
v_gene: TRBV7-2
abundance: .

CDR3aa: ASSEAREAYEQY
v_gene: TRBV2
abundance: .

CDR3aa: SARETAGFSGELF
v_gene: TRBV20-1
abundance: .

CDR3aa: ASSLGRDSYEQY
v_gene: TRBV12-3/TRBV12-4
abundance: many

CDR3aa: ASSLAYEQF
v_gene: TRBV12-3/TRBV12-4
abundance: many

CDR3aa: ASSFQREAGELF
v_gene: TRBV7-2
abundance: few

CDR3aa: SVQSGTNVLT
v_gene: TRBV29-1
abundance: many

CDR3aa: ASSGRDRPHQPQH
v_gene: TRBV27
abundance: many

CDR3aa: ASSEGKGARHEQF
v_gene: TRBV25-1
abundance: .

CDR3aa: SVETGANTGELF
v_gene: TRBV29-1
abundance: .

CDR3aa: ASNREPVRGEKLF
v_gene: TRBV4-1
abundance: .

CDR3aa: ASSFYRGIQETQY
v_gene: TRBV7-2
abundance: .

CDR3aa: ASSPGLAGYTEQF
v_gene: TRBV18
abundance: .

CDR3aa: SVAVGGGQGQPQH
v_gene: TRBV29-1
abundance: many

CDR3aa: ASSLEPGRQPQH
v_gene: TRBV5-1
abundance: many

CDR3aa: ASSFPNLERNEQF
v_gene: TRBV12-3/TRBV12-4
abundance: .

CDR3aa: ASSYKASGRAMAGRSDTQY
v_gene: TRBV6-2/TRBV6-3
abundance: .

CDR3aa: SGGTGTTDTEAF
v_gene: TRBV29-1
abundance: many